This is a list of T cell receptor beta chains from one sample in a study of cytomegalovirus exposure and HLA in healthy donors. Profiling relied on immunoSEQ multiplex PCR, and the TCRdb table lists in-frame clones only, not all of them. The repertoire holds about 200,000 clones, with 82% as singletons. Specimen: PBMCs. The receptors stem from a boy between 2 and 10 years old in good health and CMV-seronegative. The CDR3 runs from the conserved cysteine through the conserved F or W. A D gene is named only where the DNA matches it firmly. Some rows mark clone size as missing; the rest say once, few, many or name a class of expanded clone.

CDR3: CASSEARQVAYNEQFF
DNA: TGTGCCAGCAGTGAAGCTAGACAGGTAGCATACAATGAGCAGTTCTTC
length: 16
J: TRBJ2-1
D: .
size: .
V: TRBV6-1

CDR3: CASSLAPGSPHFSNYGYTF
DNA: TGTGCCAGCAGCTTGGCCCCAGGCAGTCCTCACTTCTCTAACTATGGCTACACCTTC
length: 19
J: TRBJ1-2
D: .
size: .
V: TRBV5-5

CDR3: CASSLVGAGDTQYF
DNA: TGTGCCAGCAGCTTGGTAGGGGCTGGAGATACGCAGTATTTT
length: 14
J: TRBJ2-3
D: .
size: .
V: TRBV7-3

CDR3: CASLQGADYGYTF
DNA: TGTGCCAGTTTACAGGGGGCCGACTATGGCTACACCTTC
length: 13
J: TRBJ1-2
D: TRBD1
size: .
V: TRBV2

CDR3: CASSPGGMAGGGETQYF
DNA: TGTGCCAGCAGCCCAGGGGGGATGGCGGGGGGGGGAGAGACCCAGTACTTC
length: 17
J: TRBJ2-5
D: TRBD2
size: .
V: TRBV9

CDR3: CASSPTSGRGAKNIQYF
DNA: TGTGCCAGCAGCCCGACGTCAGGGAGGGGGGCCAAAAACATTCAGTACTTC
length: 17
J: TRBJ2-4
D: .
size: .
V: TRBV11-2

CDR3: CASSLTGSEAFF
DNA: TGCGCCAGCAGCTTGACAGGGTCTGAAGCTTTCTTT
length: 12
J: TRBJ1-1
D: .
size: once
V: TRBV5-1

CDR3: CSVGYQVGTEAFF
DNA: TGCAGCGTTGGTTATCAGGTGGGCACTGAAGCTTTCTTT
length: 13
J: TRBJ1-1
D: .
size: .
V: TRBV29-1

CDR3: CASSSGNEQFF
DNA: TGTGCCAGCAGCTCCGGGAATGAGCAGTTCTTC
length: 11
J: TRBJ2-1
D: .
size: .
V: TRBV7-8

CDR3: CASSLDYGTGADEQYF
DNA: TGTGCCAGCAGCTTGGATTATGGGACAGGGGCCGACGAGCAGTACTTC
length: 16
J: TRBJ2-7
D: TRBD1
size: .
V: TRBV5-6

CDR3: CASSQDRGGGSDTEAFF
DNA: TGCGCCAGCAGCCAAGATAGGGGCGGGGGTAGTGACACTGAAGCTTTCTTT
length: 17
J: TRBJ1-1
D: .
size: .
V: TRBV4-3

CDR3: CASSIRGQGWTTAYNEQFF
DNA: TGTGCCAGTAGTATTAGGGGACAGGGCTGGACGACCGCCTACAATGAGCAGTTCTTC
length: 19
J: TRBJ2-1
D: TRBD1
size: .
V: TRBV19

CDR3: CAWSVQGGGSPLHF
DNA: TGTGCCTGGAGTGTACAAGGGGGCGGTTCACCCCTCCACTTT
length: 14
J: TRBJ1-6
D: TRBD1
size: .
V: TRBV30

CDR3: CASGLGTGSSYEQYF
DNA: TGTGCCAGCGGTCTTGGGACAGGGAGCTCCTACGAGCAGTACTTC
length: 15
J: TRBJ2-7
D: TRBD1
size: .
V: TRBV7-9

CDR3: CASSFFRGRATEAFF
DNA: TGTGCCAGCAGTTTCTTCAGGGGGCGCGCCACTGAAGCTTTCTTT
length: 15
J: TRBJ1-1
D: TRBD1
size: .
V: TRBV6-6

CDR3: CASSESGGAGNEQFF
DNA: TGTGCCAGCAGCGAGTCGGGGGGGGCTGGTAATGAGCAGTTCTTC
length: 15
J: TRBJ2-1
D: TRBD2
size: .
V: TRBV27

CDR3: CASSYQGGTTEAFF
DNA: TGTGCCAGCAGTTACCAAGGGGGCACCACTGAAGCTTTCTTT
length: 14
J: TRBJ1-1
D: TRBD1
size: .
V: TRBV6-5

CDR3: CASSSGGTDTQYF
DNA: TGCGCCAGCAGCTCCGGAGGAACAGATACGCAGTATTTT
length: 13
J: TRBJ2-3
D: .
size: .
V: TRBV5-1

CDR3: CASSPPALGGSEQFF
DNA: TGTGCCAGCAGCCCCCCAGCACTGGGGGGGTCAGAGCAGTTCTTC
length: 15
J: TRBJ2-1
D: TRBD2
size: .
V: TRBV7-9

CDR3: CSAQKPGLIGEAFF
DNA: TGCAGCGCGCAAAAGCCCGGGTTAATAGGTGAAGCTTTCTTT
length: 14
J: TRBJ1-1
D: .
size: .
V: TRBV29-1

CDR3: CASSLGRQGIISGQHF
DNA: TGTGCCAGCAGCTTAGGGCGGCAGGGCATAATCAGCGGGCAGCATTTT
length: 16
J: TRBJ1-5
D: .
size: .
V: TRBV7-8

CDR3: CASLAQGRYTGELFF
DNA: TGTGCCAGCTTAGCACAGGGGAGATACACCGGGGAGCTGTTTTTT
length: 15
J: TRBJ2-2
D: TRBD1
size: .
V: TRBV6-5

CDR3: CARELVPNTGELFF
DNA: TGTGCCAGAGAGCTCGTGCCGAACACCGGGGAGCTGTTTTTT
length: 14
J: TRBJ2-2
D: .
size: .
V: TRBV2